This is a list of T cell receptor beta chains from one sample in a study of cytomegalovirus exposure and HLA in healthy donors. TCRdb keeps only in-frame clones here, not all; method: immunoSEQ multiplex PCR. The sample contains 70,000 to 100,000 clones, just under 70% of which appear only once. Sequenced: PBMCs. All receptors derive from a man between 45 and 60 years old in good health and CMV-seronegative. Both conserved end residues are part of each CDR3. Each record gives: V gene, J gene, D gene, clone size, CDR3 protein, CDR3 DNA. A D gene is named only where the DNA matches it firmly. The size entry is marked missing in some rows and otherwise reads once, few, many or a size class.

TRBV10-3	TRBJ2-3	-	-	CAIANLHTQYF	TGTGCCATCGCTAATCTTCATACGCAGTATTTT
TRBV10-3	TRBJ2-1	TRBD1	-	CAIRGTGHYNEQFF	TGTGCCATCAGAGGGACAGGACACTACAATGAGCAGTTCTTC
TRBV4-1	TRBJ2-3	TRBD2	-	CASSQDGAGGPTDTQYF	TGCGCCAGCAGCCAAGATGGAGCGGGAGGGCCCACAGATACGCAGTATTTT
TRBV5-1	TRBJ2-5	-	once	CASSSNQETQYF	TGCGCCAGCAGCTCAAACCAAGAGACCCAGTACTTC
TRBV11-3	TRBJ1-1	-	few	CASSFFIGDTEAFF	TGTGCCAGCAGTTTCTTCATCGGAGATACTGAAGCTTTCTTT
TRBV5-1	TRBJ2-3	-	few	CASRTDSLRDTQYF	TGCGCCAGCAGAACGGACTCACTGAGGGATACGCAGTATTTT
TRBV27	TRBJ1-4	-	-	CASSNPWSEKLFF	TGTGCCAGTTCGAACCCTTGGAGTGAAAAACTGTTTTTT
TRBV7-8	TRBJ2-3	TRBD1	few	CASSLAIRTGSPDTQYF	TGTGCCAGCAGCTTAGCTATCCGGACAGGGAGTCCAGATACGCAGTATTTT
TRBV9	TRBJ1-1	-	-	CASSLRSNTEAFF	TGTGCCAGCAGCCTTCGGTCGAACACTGAAGCTTTCTTT
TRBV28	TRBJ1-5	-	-	CASSLSTGLNQPQHF	TGTGCCAGCAGTTTGAGTACAGGGCTCAATCAGCCCCAGCATTTT
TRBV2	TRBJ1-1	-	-	CASSASQGLRAFF	TGTGCCAGCAGCGCTTCACAGGGATTAAGAGCTTTCTTT
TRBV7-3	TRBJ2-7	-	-	CASSTDRFGEQYF	TGCGCCAGCAGCACCGACAGGTTTGGCGAGCAGTACTTC
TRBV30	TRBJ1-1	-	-	CAWSVRFLGRENTEAFF	TGTGCCTGGAGTGTACGTTTTTTGGGCAGGGAGAACACTGAAGCTTTCTTT
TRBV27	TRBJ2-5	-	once	CASSLPLETQYF	TGTGCCAGCAGTTTACCTTTGGAGACCCAGTACTTC
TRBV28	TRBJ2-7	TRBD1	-	CASSSPGQGTYEQYF	TGTGCCAGCAGTTCACCGGGACAGGGGACCTACGAGCAGTACTTC
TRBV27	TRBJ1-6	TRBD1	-	CASSLSGQVGGSPLHF	TGTGCCAGCAGTTTGTCCGGACAGGTCGGGGGTTCACCCCTCCACTTT
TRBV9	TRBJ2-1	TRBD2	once	CASSVEGVWTGTRADNEQFF	TGTGCCAGCAGCGTAGAAGGGGTATGGACCGGGACTAGGGCTGACAATGAGCAGTTCTTC
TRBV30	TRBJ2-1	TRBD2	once	CAWSSLAGGQFF	TGTGCCTGGAGTTCACTAGCGGGAGGGCAGTTCTTC
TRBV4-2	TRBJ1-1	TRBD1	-	CASSLDWTGGGRDTEAFF	TGTGCCAGCAGCCTCGACTGGACAGGGGGCGGAAGAGACACTGAAGCTTTCTTT
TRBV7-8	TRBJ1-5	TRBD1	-	CASSLAPWGQGRNQPQHF	TGTGCCAGCAGCTTAGCGCCTTGGGGACAGGGCCGCAATCAGCCCCAGCATTTT
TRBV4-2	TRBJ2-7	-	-	CASSLQGRTYEQYF	TGTGCCAGCAGCTTACAGGGAAGAACCTACGAGCAGTACTTC
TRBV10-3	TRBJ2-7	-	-	CAISESTREQYF	TGTGCCATCAGTGAGTCGACAAGGGAGCAGTACTTC
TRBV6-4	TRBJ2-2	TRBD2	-	CASSEGRGAGGPYYTGELFF	TGTGCCAGCAGTGAAGGGAGGGGAGCGGGGGGGCCATATTACACCGGGGAGCTGTTTTTT
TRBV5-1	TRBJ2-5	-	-	CASSLRSRGETQYF	TGCGCCAGCAGCTTGAGGAGTAGGGGGGAGACCCAGTACTTC
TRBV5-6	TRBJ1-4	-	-	CASSLWQEEKLFF	TGTGCCAGCAGCTTGTGGCAGGAAGAAAAACTGTTTTTT
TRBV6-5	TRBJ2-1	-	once	CASSYRYNEQFF	TGTGCCAGCAGTTACCGGTACAATGAGCAGTTCTTC
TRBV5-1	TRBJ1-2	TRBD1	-	CASSSAGGSYGYTF	TGCGCCAGCAGTTCCGCAGGGGGTAGCTATGGCTACACCTTC
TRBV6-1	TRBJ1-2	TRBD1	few	CASSARTGNGYTF	TGTGCCAGCAGTGCCCGGACAGGGAATGGCTACACCTTC
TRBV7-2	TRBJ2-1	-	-	CASSLRGSAYNEQFF	TGTGCCAGCAGCTTAAGGGGGTCCGCCTACAATGAGCAGTTCTTC
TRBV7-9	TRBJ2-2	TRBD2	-	CASSPRPGLATGELFF	TGTGCCAGCAGCCCACGGCCGGGACTAGCCACCGGGGAGCTGTTTTTT
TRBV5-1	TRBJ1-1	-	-	CASSPGQGGTEAFF	TGCGCCAGCAGCCCGGGGCAGGGAGGGACTGAAGCTTTCTTT
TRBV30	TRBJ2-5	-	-	CAWSVRGAEETQYF	TGTGCCTGGAGTGTACGGGGGGCCGAGGAGACCCAGTACTTC
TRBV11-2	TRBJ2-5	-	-	CASSLAARVGETQYF	TGTGCCAGCAGCTTAGCGGCCAGGGTGGGAGAGACCCAGTACTTC
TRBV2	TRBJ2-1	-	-	CASSDTHGHRMYEQFF	TGTGCCAGCAGTGATACCCACGGACACCGAATGTATGAGCAGTTCTTC
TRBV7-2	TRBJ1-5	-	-	CASSAARAGQPQHF	TGTGCCAGCAGCGCAGCCAGGGCTGGTCAGCCCCAGCATTTT
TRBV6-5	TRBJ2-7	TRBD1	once	CASSYRTGAGYEQYF	TGTGCCAGCAGTTATAGGACAGGGGCAGGATACGAGCAGTACTTC
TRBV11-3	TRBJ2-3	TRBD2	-	CASSPGLAATDTQYF	TGTGCCAGCAGCCCGGGACTAGCGGCCACAGATACGCAGTATTTT
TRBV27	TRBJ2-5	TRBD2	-	CASSLLGLAGGTSKKETQYF	TGTGCCAGCAGTTTATTAGGACTAGCGGGGGGGACTTCCAAGAAAGAGACCCAGTACTTC
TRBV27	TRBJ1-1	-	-	CASSENHPTEAFF	TGTGCCAGCAGTGAGAACCATCCGACTGAAGCTTTCTTT
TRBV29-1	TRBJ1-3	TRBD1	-	CSVVGQGFGNTIYF	TGCAGCGTTGTTGGACAGGGGTTCGGAAACACCATATATTTT
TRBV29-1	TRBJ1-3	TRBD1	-	CSVARGSGNTIYF	TGCAGCGTAGCCAGGGGGTCTGGAAACACCATATATTTT
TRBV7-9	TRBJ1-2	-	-	CASRPQGSVGPDTF	TGTGCCAGCAGGCCTCAGGGGAGTGTTGGCCCGGACACCTTC
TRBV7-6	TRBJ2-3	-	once	CASSLATRRRADTQYF	TGTGCCAGCAGCTTAGCGACCAGACGGAGGGCAGATACGCAGTATTTT
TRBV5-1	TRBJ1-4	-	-	CASSRMGLDEKLFF	TGCGCCAGCAGCCGGATGGGCCTTGATGAAAAACTGTTTTTT
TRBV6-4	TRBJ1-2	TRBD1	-	CASSQTGGAYTF	TGTGCCAGCAGTCAGACAGGGGGCGCCTACACCTTC
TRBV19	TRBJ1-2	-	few	CASSTGRTLYGYTF	TGTGCCAGTAGTACAGGGAGGACCCTCTATGGCTACACCTTC
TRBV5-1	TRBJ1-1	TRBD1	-	CASSPGQGTEAFF	TGCGCCAGCAGCCCCGGACAGGGCACTGAAGCTTTCTTT
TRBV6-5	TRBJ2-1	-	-	CASSYSRGDEQFF	TGTGCCAGCAGTTACTCTCGAGGTGATGAGCAGTTCTTC
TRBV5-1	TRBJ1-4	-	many	CASSLVFSTNEKLFF	TGCGCCAGCAGCTTGGTCTTCTCAACTAATGAAAAACTGTTTTTT
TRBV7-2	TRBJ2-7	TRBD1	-	CASSWAGTGDYEQYF	TGTGCCAGCAGCTGGGCCGGGACAGGTGATTACGAGCAGTACTTC
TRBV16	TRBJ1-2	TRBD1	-	CASSQWSGGSNTF	TGTGCCAGCAGCCAATGGTCAGGGGGCTCGAACACCTTC
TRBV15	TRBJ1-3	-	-	CATSPRPRGNTIYF	TGTGCCACCAGCCCCCGTCCGCGGGGAAACACCATATATTTT
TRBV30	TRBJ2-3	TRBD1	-	CAWSTGGLHTDTQYF	TGTGCCTGGAGTACAGGGGGTTTACACACAGATACGCAGTATTTT
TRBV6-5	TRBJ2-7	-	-	CASSSHRSGSYEQYF	TGTGCCAGCAGTTCGCACAGGTCAGGATCCTACGAGCAGTACTTC
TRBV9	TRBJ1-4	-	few	CASSVTGANEKLFF	TGTGCCAGCAGCGTAACGGGGGCTAATGAAAAACTGTTTTTT
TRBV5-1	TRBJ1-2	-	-	CASSPGENYGYTF	TGCGCCAGCAGTCCAGGGGAGAACTATGGCTACACCTTC
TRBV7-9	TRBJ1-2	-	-	CSSSTLSGGYTF	TGTTCCAGCAGCACCCTTTCGGGTGGCTACACCTTC
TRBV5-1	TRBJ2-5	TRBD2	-	CASSPPLAGGHEETQYF	TGCGCCAGCAGCCCACCACTAGCGGGGGGGCACGAAGAGACCCAGTACTTC